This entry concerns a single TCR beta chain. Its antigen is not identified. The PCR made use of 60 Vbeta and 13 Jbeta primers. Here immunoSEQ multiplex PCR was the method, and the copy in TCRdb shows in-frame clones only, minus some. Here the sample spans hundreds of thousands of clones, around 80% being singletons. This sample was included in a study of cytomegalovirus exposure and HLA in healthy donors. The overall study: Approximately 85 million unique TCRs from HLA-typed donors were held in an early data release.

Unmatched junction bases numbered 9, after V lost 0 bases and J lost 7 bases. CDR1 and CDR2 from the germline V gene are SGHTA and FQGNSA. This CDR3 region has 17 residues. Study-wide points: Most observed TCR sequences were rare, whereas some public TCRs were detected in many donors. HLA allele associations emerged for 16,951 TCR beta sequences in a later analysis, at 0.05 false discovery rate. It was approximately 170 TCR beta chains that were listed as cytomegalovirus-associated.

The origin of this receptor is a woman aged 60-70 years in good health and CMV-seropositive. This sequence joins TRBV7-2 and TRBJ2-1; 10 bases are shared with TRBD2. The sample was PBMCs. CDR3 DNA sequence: TGTGCCAGCAGCTTAGCGCGGTCTAGCGGGGGTTCAAATGAGCAGTTCTTC. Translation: CASSLARSSGGSNEQFF.